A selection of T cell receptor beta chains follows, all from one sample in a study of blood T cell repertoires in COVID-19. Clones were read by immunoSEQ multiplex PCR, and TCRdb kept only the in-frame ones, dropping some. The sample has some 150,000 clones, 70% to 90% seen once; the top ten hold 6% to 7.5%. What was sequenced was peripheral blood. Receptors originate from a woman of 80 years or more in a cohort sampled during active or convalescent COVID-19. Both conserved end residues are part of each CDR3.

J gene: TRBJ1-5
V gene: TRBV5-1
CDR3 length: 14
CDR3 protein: CASKRDGGGQPQHF

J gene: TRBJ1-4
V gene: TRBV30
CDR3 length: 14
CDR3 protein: CAWSPGPWDEKLFF

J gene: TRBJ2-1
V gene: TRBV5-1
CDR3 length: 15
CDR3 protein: CASSFGLAGVGEQFF

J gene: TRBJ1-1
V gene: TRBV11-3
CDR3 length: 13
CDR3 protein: CASSRGVDTEAFF

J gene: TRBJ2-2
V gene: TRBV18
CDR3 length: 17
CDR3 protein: CASSRNRGLVITGELFF

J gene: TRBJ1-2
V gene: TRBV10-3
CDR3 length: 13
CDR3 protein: CAISGQGSYGYTF

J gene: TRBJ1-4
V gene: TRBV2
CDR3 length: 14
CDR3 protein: CASSEDSTNEKLFF

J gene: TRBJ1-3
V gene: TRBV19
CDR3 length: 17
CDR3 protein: CASSTGTGGAAGNTIYF

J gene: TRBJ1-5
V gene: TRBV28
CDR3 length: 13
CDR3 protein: CASQTTTNVPQHF

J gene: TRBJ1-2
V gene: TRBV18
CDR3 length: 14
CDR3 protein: CASSRDGRGYGYTF

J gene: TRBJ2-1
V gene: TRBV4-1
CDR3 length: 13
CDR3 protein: CASSHRTNNEQFF

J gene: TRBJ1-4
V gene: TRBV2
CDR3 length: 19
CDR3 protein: CASSVFQGEPILTNEKLFF

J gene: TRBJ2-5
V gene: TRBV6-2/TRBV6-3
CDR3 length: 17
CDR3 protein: CASSRRTGTRGQETQYF

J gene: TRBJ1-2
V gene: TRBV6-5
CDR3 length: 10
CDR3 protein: CASTLLRYTF

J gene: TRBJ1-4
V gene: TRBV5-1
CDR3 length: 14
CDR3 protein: CASSFGQGNEKLFF

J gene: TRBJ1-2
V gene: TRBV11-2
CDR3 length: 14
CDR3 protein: CASSESDRGHGYTF

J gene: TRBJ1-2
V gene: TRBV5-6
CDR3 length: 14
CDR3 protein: CASSLGSLKQGYTF

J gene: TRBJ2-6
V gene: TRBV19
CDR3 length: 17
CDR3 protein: CASSTQTGASGANVLTF

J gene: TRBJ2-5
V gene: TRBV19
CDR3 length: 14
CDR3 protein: CASSDLTGQETQYF

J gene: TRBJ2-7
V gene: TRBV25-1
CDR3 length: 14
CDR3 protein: CASRAGPPSYEQYF

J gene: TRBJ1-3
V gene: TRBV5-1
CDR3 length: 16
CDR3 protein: CASSLGGQGTGNTIYF

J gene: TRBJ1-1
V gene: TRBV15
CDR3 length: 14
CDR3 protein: CATSRDYRDTEAFF

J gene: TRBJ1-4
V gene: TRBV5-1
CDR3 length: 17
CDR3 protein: CASSSPGGIATNEKLFF

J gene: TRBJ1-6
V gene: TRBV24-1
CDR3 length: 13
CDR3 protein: CATSGTGHSPLHF

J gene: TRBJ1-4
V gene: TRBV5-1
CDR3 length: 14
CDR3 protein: CASSRTGGVEKLFF

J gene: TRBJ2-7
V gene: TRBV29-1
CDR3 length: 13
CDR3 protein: CSVTNRGSYEQYF

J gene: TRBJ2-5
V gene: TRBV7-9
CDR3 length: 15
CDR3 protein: CASSLLAGNGETQYF

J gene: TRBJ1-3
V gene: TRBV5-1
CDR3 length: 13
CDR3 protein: CASPDNSGNTIYF

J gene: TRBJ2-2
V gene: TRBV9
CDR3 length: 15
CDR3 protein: CASSPHPGDTGELFF

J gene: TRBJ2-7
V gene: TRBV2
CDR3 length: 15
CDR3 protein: CASSEPGGVNYEQYF

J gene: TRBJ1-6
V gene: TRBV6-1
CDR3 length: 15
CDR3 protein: CASSEAGVYNSPLHF

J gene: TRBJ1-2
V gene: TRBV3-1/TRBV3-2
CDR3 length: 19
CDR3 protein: CASSQYFRDRGRRGLGYTF

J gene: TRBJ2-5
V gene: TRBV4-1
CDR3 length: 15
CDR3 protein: CASSRLEGEVETQYF

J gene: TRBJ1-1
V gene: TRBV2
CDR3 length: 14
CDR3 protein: CATRTGGTDTEAFF

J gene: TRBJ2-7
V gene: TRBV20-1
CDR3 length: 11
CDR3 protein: CSARTTYEQYF

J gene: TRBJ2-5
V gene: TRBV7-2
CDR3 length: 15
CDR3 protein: CASSLAIQGPETQYF

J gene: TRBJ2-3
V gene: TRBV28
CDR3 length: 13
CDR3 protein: CASSLLETDTQYF

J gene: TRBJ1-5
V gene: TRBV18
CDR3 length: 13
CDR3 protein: CASSPGLAEPQHF

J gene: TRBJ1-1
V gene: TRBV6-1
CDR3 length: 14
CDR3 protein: CASSDTRENTEAFF

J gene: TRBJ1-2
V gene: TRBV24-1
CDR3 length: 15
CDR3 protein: CATSDPGQGDDGYTF

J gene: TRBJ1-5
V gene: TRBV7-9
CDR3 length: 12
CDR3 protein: CASSSGNQPQHF

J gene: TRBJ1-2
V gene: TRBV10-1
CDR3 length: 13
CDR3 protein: CASSESIGGGYTF

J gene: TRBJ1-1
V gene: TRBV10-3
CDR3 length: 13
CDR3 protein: CAITRGQNTEAFF

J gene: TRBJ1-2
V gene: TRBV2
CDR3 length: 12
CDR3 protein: CASSARGDGYTF

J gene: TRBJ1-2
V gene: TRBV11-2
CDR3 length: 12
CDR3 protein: CASGTGNLGYTF

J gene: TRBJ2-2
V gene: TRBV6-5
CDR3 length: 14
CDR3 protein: CASRGQPSTGELFF

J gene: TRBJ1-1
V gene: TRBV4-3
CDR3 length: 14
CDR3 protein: CASSHTGSDTEAFF

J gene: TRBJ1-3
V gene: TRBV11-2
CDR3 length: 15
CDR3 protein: CASSLVGGLGNTIYF

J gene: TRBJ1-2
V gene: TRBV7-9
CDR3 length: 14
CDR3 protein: CASSSTEGGFRYTF

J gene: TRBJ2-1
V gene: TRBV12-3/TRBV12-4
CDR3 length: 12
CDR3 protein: CASSLAGDEQFF

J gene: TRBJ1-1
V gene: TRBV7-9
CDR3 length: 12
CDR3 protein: CASSLSDTEAFF

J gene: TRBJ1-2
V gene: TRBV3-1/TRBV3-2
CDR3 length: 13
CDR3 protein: CASSRTGYDGYTF

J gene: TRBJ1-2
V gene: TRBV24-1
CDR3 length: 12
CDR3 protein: CATSEQGYGYTF